This T cell receptor (beta chain) was identified during a study of cytomegalovirus exposure and HLA in healthy donors (dated by TCRdb to about 2017). Describing the broader study: According to an earlier analysis of a few hundred of the donors, 200 million or so T cells yielded some 110 million unique TCR beta sequences and approximately 300 Gb of sequence data. An early release that covered about 640 HLA-typed donors contained approximately 300 gigabases of sequencing data and tens of millions of unique TCR sequences. The genetic ancestry cluster associated with self-reported Caucasian donors included about 84% of the roughly 410 genotyped donors. The aim of the study was to test whether cataloging public T cell receptors could identify signatures of past pathogen exposure. The study used immunosequencing to profile the T cell repertoires of several hundred subjects and linked those repertoires to cytomegalovirus serostatus. In addition to the first cohort of roughly 670 subjects, a separate validation cohort of approximately 120 different subjects was used. The study combined high-throughput TCR immunosequencing, statistical association of individual TCRs with disease status, and machine learning to predict cytomegalovirus infection status. A later analysis re-analyzed previously published TCR beta repertoires from about 730 donors and added high-resolution HLA genotyping to study TCR occurrence patterns. The later analysis used no new phenotypic data to find candidate immune exposures, relying instead on TCR beta sequences and their occurrence across donors. To decide whether each TCR beta V gene segment behaved as functional or pseudogenic, an earlier analysis of some 580 of the donors relied on high-throughput TCR beta sequencing. Alongside the repertoire data, information on donor age, sex, ethnicity and CMV serostatus was compiled. Genome-wide SNP genotypes for about three fifths of the roughly 670 donors were used in a later genetic analysis, which treated that subset as a discovery cohort. All discovery cohort repertoires had been generated using a single sequencing platform. HLA typing included class I and class II loci at four-digit resolution. The number of donors typed differed by locus, with roughly 620-640 for A, B, C, DRB1 and DQB1, 522 for DQA1, approximately 570 for DPA1, and approximately 470 for DPB1. About five DR-DQ haplotypes were treated as single units for association and clustering because of strong linkage in the cohort. Among a few hundred genotyped donors of the cohort, an average of roughly 240,000 unique TCR beta nucleotide sequences were sequenced per donor, 15% to 20% of them non-productive. Here is what the overall study found, with its caveats: In both the original and validation cohorts, the classifier was reported to diagnose cytomegalovirus status with high specificity and sensitivity. Strong co-occurrence of HLA alleles, especially DR and DQ, made assigning TCR associations to individual alleles difficult. A further reported finding was that TCR beta sequences accurately predicted the HLA-A and HLA-B alleles for most subjects in the first cohort. In a later analysis, several top co-occurrence clusters were reported to appear linked to parvovirus B19, influenza, CMV and Epstein-Barr virus. HLA typing was unavailable for some donors at each locus, so association tests used only the typed subset. In this cohort, only TCR beta chains were sequenced, and detectable features were limited by the absence of alpha or paired-chain data. In a later analysis, TCR association rates were found to vary across HLA loci, with the most associated TCRs seen for DRB1 alleles and the fewest for HLA-C alleles. Immune exposure information for the cohort was limited to CMV serostatus. Linkage disequilibrium might explain the correlated functional status among segregating V segments, but an unknown experimental factor could not be ruled out. The study listed 150 to 200 TCR beta chains as associated with cytomegalovirus. The authors suggested that the approach could potentially be generalized to other disease states and immunological phenotypes. The earlier analysis of fewer than 750 of the donors excluded about 16 rarely observed V segments, including chromosome 9 orphons, because counts were too low. A later analysis associated 16,951 TCR beta sequences with specific HLA alleles at a false discovery rate of 0.05. An association between a missense DCLRE1C variant and V-gene and J-gene trimming of TCR beta chains was found in a later genetic analysis and replicated in an independent cohort. According to a later analysis, most CMV-associated TCR beta chains appeared to be HLA-restricted, and the HLA associations seemed to be driven largely by CMV exposure. In a later genetic analysis, fewer N-insertions in productive TCRs were reported among donors in an Asian-associated ancestry cluster than the roughly 670-donor mean. A cluster of highly shared sequence variants was judged likely to represent a technical artifact of the sequencing pipeline. In a later analysis, HLA-associated TCR beta chains showed more clonal expansion and lower generation probabilities than non-associated chains that were equally common. In an earlier analysis of 500 to 650 of the donors, most TCR beta V segments appeared in productive rearrangements about 87% or about 30% of the time, broadly matching IMGT annotations. Most TCR sequences were observed very rarely across donors, whereas some public TCRs were present in many individuals. Three of the identified cytomegalovirus-associated TCR beta chains were confirmed in vitro to be specific for cytomegalovirus antigens. Roughly uniform sequencing depth across donors was assumed in presence/absence analyses, although this assumption may not hold.

The cohort consisted of 650 to 850 healthy bone marrow donors. Cohort members were all nominally healthy when sampled, although unrecorded immune exposures were likely present. The donor tested CMV seropositive and was one of the 289 seropositive cohort members. A peripheral blood sample was provided by each donor, and peripheral blood mononuclear cells were used for TCR beta sequencing. The Qiagen DNeasy Blood Extraction Kit was used to extract genomic DNA from the blood cell samples. The library was generated by the immunoSEQ multiplex PCR assay. For the multiplex PCR, a mixture combining 60 forward primers for TCR Vbeta segments and 13 reverse primers for TCR Jbeta segments was used. A multiplex PCR assay on genomic DNA amplified the CDR3 region of rearranged TCR beta genes. Amplified TCR beta libraries were sequenced as 87-base-pair reads on the Illumina HiSeq System. The study's processing was this. In a later analysis, tens of millions of unique TCR beta chains were counted across the roughly 670 repertoires, and roughly 11 million of these chains were shared by at least two donors. A nearest-neighbor algorithm error-corrected the raw reads and collapsed the reads into unique sequences, merging closely related sequences to remove PCR and sequencing errors. To assign V, D and J gene segments, CDR3 sequences were aligned to IMGT reference sequences. For a sequence to be retained, at least a six-nucleotide match to both a V gene segment and a J gene segment was required. Rearrangements were classified as productive when the CDR3 lacked stop codons and remained in frame with V and J, and all other rearrangements were classified as non-productive. Following IMGT convention, CDR3 was defined as the stretch from the second conserved V-encoded cysteine up to the conserved J-encoded phenylalanine. Sequences without an unambiguous match to a single V gene segment were excluded from the earlier analysis of 450 to 750 of the donors. In an earlier analysis of some 590 of the donors, V segments were called functional above 56.7% productive rearrangements and were called segregating when the between-donor standard deviation exceeded 5%. To diagnose cytomegalovirus status from the catalog of TCR beta chain sequences, a statistical classification framework was built. In a later analysis, V and J genes were assigned by comparing TCR nucleotide sequences against IMGT/GENE-DB human TR gene sequences. The TCRdist pipeline was used in a later analysis to assign CDR3 sequences and most-parsimonious VDJ recombination scenarios. In a later analysis, each TCR beta chain was defined by its CDR3 amino acid sequence together with its V-gene family, and reads lacking a unique V-gene family were excluded. A later analysis removed 550 to 650 highly shared, low-generation-probability nucleotide sequences to deal with suspected cross-contamination and a sequencing artifact. In a later analysis, a clonal expansion index for each public chain was calculated from normalized within-repertoire ranks of inferred template counts. In a later analysis, generation probabilities were computed using a VDJ recombination model fitted to out-of-frame rearrangements, and the results were checked against IGoR. In a later analysis, TCR-TCR, TCR-HLA and TCR-CMV co-occurrence was scored with hypergeometric tests, and a repertoire-size bias correction was applied to TCR pairs. In a later analysis, false discovery rates were estimated by permuting HLA or CMV assignments 20 times. In a later analysis, co-occurring TCRs were grouped using DBSCAN, and TCRdist sequence similarity was added for clustering within HLA-allele-positive subsets. Repertoires with fewer than 30,000 or more than 120,000 public chains were left out of co-occurrence clustering, as were several repertoires with anomalous nucleotide sharing. This is the immuneACCESS table as TCRdb keeps it, with only in-frame sequences that have V and J called. A part of the clones is gone; compared with another copy, unresolved V genes explain less than half, and the rest is unexplained. D and trimming were read from the DNA, whereas the V and J calls and clone size are those reported in that table. The sample table holds some 200,000 clones, of which approximately 79% were seen once. Jointly, the top ten make up 6.3% of the sample.

Worth noting for this clone: No cognate antigen has been identified for it. Base qualities were left out, and no much larger clone turns up one base away.

Material for sequencing was PBMCs. This TCR was sampled from a man in his forties in good health and CMV-seropositive.

The base sequence is TGTGCCAGCAGCACGGGACAGGGGAAGGACTATGGCTACACCTTC. It translates to CASSTGQGKDYGYTF. The chain was built from TRBV5-4 and TRBJ1-2, with 10 bases in between that match TRBD1. V trim: 4 bases; J trim: 3 bases; unmatched bases: 6. CDR1 and CDR2 are drawn from the germline V gene (reference sequence): SGHNT, YYREEE. The CDR3 sequence holds 15 residues, the cysteine and phenylalanine included. The read is trimmed to its CDR3 DNA, 45 bases read in frame from base 1.